This T cell receptor beta chain comes out of a study of PD-1 blockade in classical Hodgkin lymphoma. From germline, CDR1 is MDHEN and CDR2 SYDVKM. With 5 bases clipped from V and 1 base from J, the junction kept 25 bases outside the gene matches. The CDR3 is made up of 21 amino acids. Sequencing used immunoSEQ multiplex PCR; TCRdb keeps in-frame clones, though not all of them. The table has tens of thousands of clones, about nine tenths seen once. Specified time point: cycle 4 day 1 (C4D1), after 6 weeks of nivolumab. All trial patients relapsed after autologous stem cell transplantation. Under best response, outcomes were complete response, partial response or progressive disease. Study-level findings and limits: By C4D1, diversity of CD4+ TCRs had risen significantly, whereas that of CD8+ TCRs had not. Newly diagnosed patients had baseline TCR diversity that was reportedly lower than that of healthy donors. Complete responders matched newly diagnosed patients in baseline diversity.

This clone was recorded a few times. Antigen specificity is unknown. This chain uses TRBV28 with TRBJ2-7, with TRBD1 identical over 8 bases. The source material was peripheral blood mononuclear cells (PBMCs), sampled before the fourth cycle of nivolumab. The sequence was collected from a human donor with classical Hodgkin lymphoma. CDR3 region: CASSTSWTGSIMVVASYEQYF. The CDR3 DNA follows: TGTGCCAGCAGTACCTCTTGGACAGGGTCAATAATGGTTGTAGCGTCCTACGAGCAGTACTTC. The variable domain in full, completed from reference TRBV28 and TRBJ2-7, reads DVKVTQSSRYLVKRTGEKVFLECVQDMDHENMFWYRQDPGLGLRLIYFSYDVKMKEKGDIPEGYSVSREKKERFSLILESASTNQTSMYLCASSTSWTGSIMVVASYEQYFGPGTRLTVT.